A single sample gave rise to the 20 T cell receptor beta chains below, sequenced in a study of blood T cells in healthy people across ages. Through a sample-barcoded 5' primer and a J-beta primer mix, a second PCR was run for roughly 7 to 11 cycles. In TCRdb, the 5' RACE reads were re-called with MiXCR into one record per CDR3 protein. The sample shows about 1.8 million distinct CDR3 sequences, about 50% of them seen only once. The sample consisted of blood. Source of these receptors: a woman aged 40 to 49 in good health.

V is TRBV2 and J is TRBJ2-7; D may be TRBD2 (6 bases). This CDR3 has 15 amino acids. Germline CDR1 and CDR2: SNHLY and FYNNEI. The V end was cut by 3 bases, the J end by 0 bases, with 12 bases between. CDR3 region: CASSDRGVSSYEQYF. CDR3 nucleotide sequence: TGTGCCAGCAGTGACCGCGGGGTTAGCTCCTACGAGCAGTACTTC.

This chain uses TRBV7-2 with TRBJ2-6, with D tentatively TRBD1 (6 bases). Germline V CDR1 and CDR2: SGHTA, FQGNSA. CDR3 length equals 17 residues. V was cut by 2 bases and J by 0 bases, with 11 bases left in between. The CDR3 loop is CASSLTGQSSGANVLTF. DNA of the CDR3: TGTGCCAGCAGCTTAACAGGGCAGAGCTCTGGGGCCAACGTCCTGACTTTC.

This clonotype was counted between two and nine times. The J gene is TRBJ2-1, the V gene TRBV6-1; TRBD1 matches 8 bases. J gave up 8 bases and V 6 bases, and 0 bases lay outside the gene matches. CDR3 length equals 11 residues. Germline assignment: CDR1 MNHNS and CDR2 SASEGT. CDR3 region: CASRQGDEQFF. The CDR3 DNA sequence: TGTGCCAGCAGACAGGGGGATGAGCAGTTCTTC.

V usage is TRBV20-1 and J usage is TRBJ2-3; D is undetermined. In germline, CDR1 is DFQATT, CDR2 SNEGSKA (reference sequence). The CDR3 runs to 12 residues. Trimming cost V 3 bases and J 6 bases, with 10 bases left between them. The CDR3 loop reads CSASSSPDTQYF. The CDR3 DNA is TGCAGTGCTAGCTCCAGCCCGGATACGCAGTATTTT.

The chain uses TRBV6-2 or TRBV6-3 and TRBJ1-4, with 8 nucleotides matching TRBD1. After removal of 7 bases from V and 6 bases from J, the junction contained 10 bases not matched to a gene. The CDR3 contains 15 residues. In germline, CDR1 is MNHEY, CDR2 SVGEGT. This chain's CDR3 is CASKTTGTGHEKLFF. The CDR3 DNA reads TGTGCCAGCAAAACAACCGGGACAGGACATGAAAAACTGTTTTTT.

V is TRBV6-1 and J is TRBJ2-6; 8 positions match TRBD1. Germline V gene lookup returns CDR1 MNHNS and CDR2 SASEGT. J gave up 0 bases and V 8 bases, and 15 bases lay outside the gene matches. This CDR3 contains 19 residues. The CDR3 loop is CASLNLRRTGYSGANVLTF. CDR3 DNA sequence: TGTGCCAGCTTGAACCTTCGCCGGACAGGGTACTCTGGGGCCAACGTCCTGACTTTC.

This chain's CDR3 is CASSRWVGTTTDTQYF. CDR3 nucleotides: TGTGCCAGCAGCCGATGGGTAGGGACTACCACAGATACGCAGTATTTT. The chain combines TRBV27 with TRBJ2-3; TRBD2 agrees at 7 bases. V shed 6 bases and J 2 bases; nucleotides not matched to a gene: 11. This CDR3 spans 16 amino acids. CDR1 MNHEY and CDR2 SMNVEV come from the germline V gene (reference sequence).

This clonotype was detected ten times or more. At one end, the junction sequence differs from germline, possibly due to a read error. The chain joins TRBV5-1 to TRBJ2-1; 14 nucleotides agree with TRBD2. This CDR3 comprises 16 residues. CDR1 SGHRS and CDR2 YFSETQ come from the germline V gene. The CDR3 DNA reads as TGTGCCAGCAGCTTGGCGACTAGCGGGGGGGCCAATGAGCAGTTCTTC. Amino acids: CASSLATSGGANEQFF.

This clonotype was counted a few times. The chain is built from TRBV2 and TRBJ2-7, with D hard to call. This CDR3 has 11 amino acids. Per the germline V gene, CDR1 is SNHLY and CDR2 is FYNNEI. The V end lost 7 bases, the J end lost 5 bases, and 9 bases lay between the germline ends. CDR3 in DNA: TGTGCCAGCACATCTAAGGACGAGCAGTACTTC. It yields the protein CASTSKDEQYF.

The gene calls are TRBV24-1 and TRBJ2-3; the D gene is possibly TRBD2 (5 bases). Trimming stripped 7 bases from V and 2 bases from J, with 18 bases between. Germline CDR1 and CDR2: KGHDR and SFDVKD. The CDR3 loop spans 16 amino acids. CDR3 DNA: TGTGCCACCAGCACCCCGGGTCTAGCCGTCACAGATACGCAGTATTTT. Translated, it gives CATSTPGLAVTDTQYF.

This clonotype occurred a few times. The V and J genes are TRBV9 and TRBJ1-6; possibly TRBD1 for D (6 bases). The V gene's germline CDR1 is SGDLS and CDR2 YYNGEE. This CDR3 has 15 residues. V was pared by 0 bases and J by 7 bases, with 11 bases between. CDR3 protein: CASSVGDTHNSPLHF. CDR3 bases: TGTGCCAGCAGCGTAGGGGACACACACAATTCACCCCTCCACTTT.

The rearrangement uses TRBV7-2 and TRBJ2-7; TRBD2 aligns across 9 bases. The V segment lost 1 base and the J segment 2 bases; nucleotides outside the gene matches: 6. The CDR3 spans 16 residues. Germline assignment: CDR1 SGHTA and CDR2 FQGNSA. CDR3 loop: CASSLDSGGLPYEQYF. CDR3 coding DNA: TGTGCCAGCAGCTTAGATAGCGGGGGACTTCCCTACGAGCAGTACTTC.

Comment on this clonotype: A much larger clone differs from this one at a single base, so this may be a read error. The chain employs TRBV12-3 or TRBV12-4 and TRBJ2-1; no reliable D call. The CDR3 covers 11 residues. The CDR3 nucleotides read TGTGTCAGCAGTTTTATCAATGAGCAGTTCTTC. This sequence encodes CVSSFINEQFF.

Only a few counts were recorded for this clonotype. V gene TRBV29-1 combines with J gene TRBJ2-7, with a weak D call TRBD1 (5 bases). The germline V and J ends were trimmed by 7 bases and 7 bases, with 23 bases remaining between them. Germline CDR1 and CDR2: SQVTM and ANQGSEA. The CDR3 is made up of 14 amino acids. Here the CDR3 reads CSAPGIQGHNEQYF. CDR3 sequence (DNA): TGCAGCGCCCCCGGAATCCAGGGCCACAATGAGCAGTACTTC.

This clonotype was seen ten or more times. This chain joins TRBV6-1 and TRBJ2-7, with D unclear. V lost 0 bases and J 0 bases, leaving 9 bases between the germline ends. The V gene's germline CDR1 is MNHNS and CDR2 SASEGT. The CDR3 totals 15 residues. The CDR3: CASSEAGGDSYEQYF. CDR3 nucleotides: TGTGCCAGCAGTGAAGCGGGCGGAGACTCCTACGAGCAGTACTTC.

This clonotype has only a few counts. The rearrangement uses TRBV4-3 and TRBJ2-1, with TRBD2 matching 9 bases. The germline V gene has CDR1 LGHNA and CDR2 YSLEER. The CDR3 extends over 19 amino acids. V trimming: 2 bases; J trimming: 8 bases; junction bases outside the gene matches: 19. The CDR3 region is CASSQTGTSSLWGSYEQFF. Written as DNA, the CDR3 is TGCGCCAGCAGCCAAACCGGGACTAGCTCTTTATGGGGTTCGTATGAGCAGTTCTTC.

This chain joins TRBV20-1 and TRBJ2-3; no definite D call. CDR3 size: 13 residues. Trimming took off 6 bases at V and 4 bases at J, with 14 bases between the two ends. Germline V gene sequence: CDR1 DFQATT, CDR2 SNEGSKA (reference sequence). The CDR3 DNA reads TGCAGTGCCCTTCACTCGCCCGCAGATACGCAGTATTTT. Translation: CSALHSPADTQYF.

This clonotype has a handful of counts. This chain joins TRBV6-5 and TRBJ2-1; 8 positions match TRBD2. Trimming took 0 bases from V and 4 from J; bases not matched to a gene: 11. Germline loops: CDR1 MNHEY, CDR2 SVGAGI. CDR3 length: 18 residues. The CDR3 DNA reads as TGTGCCAGCAGTTACTCCAGGCCAGCTAGCGGGCCTTACAATGAGCAGTTCTTC. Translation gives CASSYSRPASGPYNEQFF.

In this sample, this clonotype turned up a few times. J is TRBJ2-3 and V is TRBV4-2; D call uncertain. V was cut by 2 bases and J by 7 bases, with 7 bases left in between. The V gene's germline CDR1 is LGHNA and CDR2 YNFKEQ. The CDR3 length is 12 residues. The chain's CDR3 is CASSQTRYTQYF. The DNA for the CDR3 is TGTGCCAGCAGCCAAACAAGATATACGCAGTATTTT.

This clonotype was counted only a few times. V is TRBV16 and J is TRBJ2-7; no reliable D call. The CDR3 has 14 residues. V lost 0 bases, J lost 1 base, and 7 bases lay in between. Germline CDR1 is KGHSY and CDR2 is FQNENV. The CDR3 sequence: CASSQSAGSYEQYF. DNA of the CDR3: TGTGCCAGCAGCCAATCCGCAGGTTCCTACGAGCAGTACTTC.